Following are 7 T cell receptor beta chains from one sample sequenced in a study of blood T cell repertoires in COVID-19. Sequencing used immunoSEQ multiplex PCR; TCRdb keeps in-frame clones, though not all of them. The data contain approximately 30,000 clones, 85% of them seen just once; the ten biggest clones take up 20% to 30%. Sequenced sample: peripheral blood. The receptors derive from a human donor in a cohort sampled during active COVID-19.

V and J are TRBV18 and TRBJ1-6; 8 nucleotides line up with TRBD1. The germline V gene encodes CDR1 KGHSH and CDR2 LQKENI. V lost 5 bases, J lost 9 bases, and 9 bases stayed unmatched. The CDR3 has 15 amino acids. The CDR3 DNA reads TGTGCCAGCTCAGTCCAGGGGGCGATTGGTTCACCCCTCCACTTT. This translates into CASSVQGAIGSPLHF.

This chain uses TRBV30 with TRBJ1-1; D is unresolved. The V gene's germline CDR1 is GTSNPN and CDR2 SVGIG (reference sequence). This CDR3 has 12 residues. V shed 2 bases and J shed 4 bases, with 8 bases lying between them. The CDR3 nucleotides are TGTGCCTGGAGTCGGCGGGGCACTGAAGCTTTCTTT. Residues: CAWSRRGTEAFF.

The rearrangement uses TRBV7-2 and TRBJ1-4; D unclear. This CDR3 is built from 14 residues. V lost 1 base, J lost 8 bases, and 11 bases lay in between. Germline CDR1 and CDR2: SGHTA and FQGNSA. In DNA form, the CDR3 reads TGTGCCAGCAGCTTAGGCCGGGTTGGCGAAAAACTGTTTTTT. Amino acid sequence: CASSLGRVGEKLFF.

This clone is a singleton in its sample. This rearrangement joins TRBV7-2 to TRBJ2-1; 10 positions agree with TRBD1. CDR3 length: 15 residues. V dropped 5 bases and J dropped 7; count of bases not matched to a gene: 8. Germline lookup yields CDR1 SGHTA and CDR2 FQGNSA. In nucleotides, the CDR3 is TGTGCCAGCAGCGTCCAAGACAGGGGGCAAAATGAGCAGTTCTTC. Translated, it gives CASSVQDRGQNEQFF.

This clone was detected once. The chain carries TRBV3-1 (or the pseudogene TRBV3-2) and TRBJ2-7, with D perhaps TRBD2 (5 bases). The CDR3 has 13 residues. V lost 4 bases to trimming and J lost 2 bases, with 9 bases between them. CDR1 and CDR2 (germline): LGHDT, YNNKEL (reference sequence). CDR3 sequence: CASSPADTYEQYF. The CDR3 DNA reads as TGTGCCAGCAGCCCAGCGGATACCTACGAGCAGTACTTC.

This clone was counted between two and nine times. The rearrangement uses TRBV2 and TRBJ1-5; no clear D gene. Per the germline V gene, CDR1 is SNHLY and CDR2 is FYNNEI. The CDR3 is 12 residues long. V was pared by 5 bases and J by 9 bases, with 11 bases between. CDR3 amino acids: CASSLTAAPQHF. Here the CDR3 DNA reads TGTGCCAGCAGTTTGACCGCGGCGCCCCAGCATTTT. The whole variable domain, filled in from reference TRBV2 and TRBJ1-5, reads EPEVTQTPSHQVTQMGQEVILRCVPISNHLYFYWYRQILGQKVEFLVSFYNNEISEKSEIFDDQFSVERPDGSNFTLKIRSTKLEDSAMYFCASSLTAAPQHFGDGTRLSIL.

This chain links TRBV10-3 with TRBJ1-2; 10 nucleotides align to TRBD1. Germline loops: CDR1 ENHRY, CDR2 SYGVKD. Trimming cost V 4 bases and J 4 bases; bases outside gene matches: 9. The length of the CDR3 is 16 residues. The CDR3 coding sequence is TGTGCCATCAGTGCCGCCGACAGGGGGCAAGGCTATGGCTACACCTTC. This gives the protein CAISAADRGQGYGYTF.